This TCR beta chain was sequenced during a study of CD8 T cells in Susac syndrome. RNA in amounts of about 0.45 to 1 ug was reverse transcribed with random hexamers. TCRdb re-called the immunoSEQ multiplex PCR reads through MiXCR, storing one row per CDR3 protein. The sample has more than 150,000 distinct CDR3 sequences, 90% to 96% seen once. The sample comprised CD4+ T cells from PBMCs. This TCR derives from a human donor with Susac syndrome.

The DNA of the CDR3 is TGCAGCGCCGGACGGGAAAATGAGCAGTTCTTC. Its translation is CSAGRENEQFF. The chain employs TRBV29-1 and TRBJ2-1; possible D gene TRBD2, 5 bases. Germline CDR1 SQVTM, CDR2 ANQGSEA. The ends were cut back, 7 bases at V and 7 bases at J, with 11 bases in the middle. The CDR3 has 11 residues.